This T cell receptor (beta chain) is from a study of response to subunit inactivated influenza vaccine. On this clonotype: Its antigen is as yet unknown.

TCRdb ran MiXCR on the RT-PCR reads and lists one entry per CDR3 protein. The sample includes roughly 570,000 distinct CDR3 sequences, over 10% seen only once; the top ten take roughly 13%. The study's findings and limits: Few new T cells, the authors suggested, are recruited by each seasonal influenza vaccination.

From germline, CDR1 is LNHDA and CDR2 SQIVND (reference sequence). Trimming took 7 bases from V and 10 from J, leaving 11 bases between them. CDR3 length equals 12 residues. The chain carries TRBV19 and TRBJ1-6, with D unresolved. This TCR was recovered from a man aged 45-60 years who received an inactivated influenza vaccine. The sample here was PBMCs from blood, taken 45 days after vaccination. CDR3: CASKGLGSPLHF. In DNA form, the CDR3 reads TGTGCCAGTAAGGGTCTAGGGTCACCCCTCCACTTT.